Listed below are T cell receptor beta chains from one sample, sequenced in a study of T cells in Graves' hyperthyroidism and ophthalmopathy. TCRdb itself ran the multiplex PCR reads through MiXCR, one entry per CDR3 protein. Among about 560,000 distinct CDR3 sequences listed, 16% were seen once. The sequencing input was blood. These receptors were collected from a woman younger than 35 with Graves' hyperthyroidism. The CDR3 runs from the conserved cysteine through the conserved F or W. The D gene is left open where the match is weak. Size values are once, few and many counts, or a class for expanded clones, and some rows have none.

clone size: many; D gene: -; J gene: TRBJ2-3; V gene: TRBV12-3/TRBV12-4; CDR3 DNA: TGTGCCAGCACCAAAACCGACAGGAGCACAGATACGCAGTATTTT; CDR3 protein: CASTKTDRSTDTQYF
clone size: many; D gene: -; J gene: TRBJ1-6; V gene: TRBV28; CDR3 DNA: TGTGCCAGCAGTTTGAGCCGACGGTACAGGCTGGATTCACCCCTCCACTTT; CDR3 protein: CASSLSRRYRLDSPLHF
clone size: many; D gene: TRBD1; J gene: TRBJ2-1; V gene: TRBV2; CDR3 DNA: TGTGCCAGCAGTCCCTATTACAGGGGAAATGAGCAGTTCTTC; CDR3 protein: CASSPYYRGNEQFF
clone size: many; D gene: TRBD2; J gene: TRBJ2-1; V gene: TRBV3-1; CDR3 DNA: TGTGCCAGCAGCCAAGTTTTAGCGGGGGGGCCGAGAGAGCAGTTCTTC; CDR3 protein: CASSQVLAGGPREQFF
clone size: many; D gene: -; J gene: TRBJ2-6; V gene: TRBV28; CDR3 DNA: TGTGCCAGCAGTCCGCCCCTGAGTGGGGCCAACGTCCTGACTTTC; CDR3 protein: CASSPPLSGANVLTF
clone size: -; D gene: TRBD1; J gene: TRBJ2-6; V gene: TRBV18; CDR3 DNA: TGTGCCAGCTCACACCTAGGACAGGTTAGAGCTGGGGCCAACGTCCTGACTTTC; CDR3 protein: CASSHLGQVRAGANVLTF
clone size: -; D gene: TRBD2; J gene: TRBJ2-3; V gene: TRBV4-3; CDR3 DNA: TGCGCCAGCAGCCACTCGAGACTAGCGGCAGATACGCAGTATTTT; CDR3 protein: CASSHSRLAADTQYF
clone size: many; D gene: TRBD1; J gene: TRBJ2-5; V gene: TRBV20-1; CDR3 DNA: TGCAGTGCTAGACAAACAGGGGGCAGGGAGACCCAGTACTTC; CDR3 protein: CSARQTGGRETQYF
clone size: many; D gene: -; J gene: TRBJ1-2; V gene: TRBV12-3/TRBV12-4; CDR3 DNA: TGTGCCAGCAGTTCCAGCTGGACAGATGCTAACTATGGCTACACCTTC; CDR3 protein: CASSSSWTDANYGYTF
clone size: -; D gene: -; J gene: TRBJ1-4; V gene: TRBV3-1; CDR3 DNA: TGTGCCAGCAGTCCCGGACAGTTTGAAAAACTGTTTTTT; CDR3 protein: CASSPGQFEKLFF
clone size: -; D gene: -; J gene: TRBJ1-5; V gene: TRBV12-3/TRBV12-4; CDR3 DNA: TGTGCCAGCAGTTTAGGTCAGGGATCCATTAGCAATCAGCCCCAGCATTTT; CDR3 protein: CASSLGQGSISNQPQHF
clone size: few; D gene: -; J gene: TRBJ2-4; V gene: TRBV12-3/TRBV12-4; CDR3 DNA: TGTGCCAGCAGCGAGGGTATGGCCAAAAACATTCAGTACTTC; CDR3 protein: CASSEGMAKNIQYF
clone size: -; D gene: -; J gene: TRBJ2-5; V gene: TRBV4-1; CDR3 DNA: TGCGCCAGCAGCCAAGACGGCGGGACCCAAGAGACCCAGTACTTC; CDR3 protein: CASSQDGGTQETQYF
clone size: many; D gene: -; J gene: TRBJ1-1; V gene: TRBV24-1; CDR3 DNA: TGTGCCACCAGTGATTTTGGCACTGAAGCTTTCTTT; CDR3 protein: CATSDFGTEAFF
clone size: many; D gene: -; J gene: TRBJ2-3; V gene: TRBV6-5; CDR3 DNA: TGTGCCAGCAGTTACTCGAGCGGCAGCTACACAGATACGCAGTATTTT; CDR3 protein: CASSYSSGSYTDTQYF
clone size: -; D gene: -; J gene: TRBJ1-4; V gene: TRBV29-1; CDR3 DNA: TGCAGCGTTCGCTGGGGGAATAATGAAAAACTGTTTTTT; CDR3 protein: CSVRWGNNEKLFF
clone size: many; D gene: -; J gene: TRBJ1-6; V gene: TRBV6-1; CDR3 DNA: TGTGCCAGCAGTGGTGGGGGGTCACCCCTCCACTTT; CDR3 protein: CASSGGGSPLHF
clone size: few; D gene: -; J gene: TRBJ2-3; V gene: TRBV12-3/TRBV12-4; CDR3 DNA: TGTGCCAGCAGTTTAAAATCGGCAGGGCTGGGTACGCAGTATTTT; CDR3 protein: CASSLKSAGLGTQYF
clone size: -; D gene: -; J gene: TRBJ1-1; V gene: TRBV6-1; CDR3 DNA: TGTGCCAGCAGAAGAGGGGCAGACATGAACACTGAAGCTTTCTTT; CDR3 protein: CASRRGADMNTEAFF
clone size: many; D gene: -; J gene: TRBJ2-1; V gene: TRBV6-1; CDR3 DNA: TGTGCCAGCAGTGTGGCCGGTAAGCAGTTCTTC; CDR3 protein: CASSVAGKQFF
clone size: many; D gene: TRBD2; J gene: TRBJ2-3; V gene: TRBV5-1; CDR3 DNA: TGCGCCAGCAGGGAAGTAGCGGGGCTTAGCACAGATACGCAGTATTTT; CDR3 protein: CASREVAGLSTDTQYF
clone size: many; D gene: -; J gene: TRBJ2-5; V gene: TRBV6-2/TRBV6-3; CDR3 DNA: TGTGCCAGCAGTGCGGACAGCTTCCAAGAGACCCAGTACTTC; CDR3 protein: CASSADSFQETQYF
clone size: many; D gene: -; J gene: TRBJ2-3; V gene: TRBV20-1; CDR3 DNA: TGCAGTGCTCTTGGACTGGTTTCAGATACGCAGTATTTT; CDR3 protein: CSALGLVSDTQYF
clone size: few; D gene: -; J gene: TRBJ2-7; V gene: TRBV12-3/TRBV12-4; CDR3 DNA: TGTGCCAGCAGTTCCCGGGACCGTGGGGGCGAGCAGTACTTC; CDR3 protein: CASSSRDRGGEQYF
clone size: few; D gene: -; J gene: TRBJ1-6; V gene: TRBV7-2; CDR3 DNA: TGTGCCAGCAGCTTAACTCCCAGGGCGGGCAATTCACCCCTCCACTTT; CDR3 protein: CASSLTPRAGNSPLHF
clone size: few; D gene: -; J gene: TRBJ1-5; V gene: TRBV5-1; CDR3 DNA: TGCGCCAGCAGCTTGGCTAGGGCAGGGAGGGACAATCAGCCCCAGCATTTT; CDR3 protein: CASSLARAGRDNQPQHF
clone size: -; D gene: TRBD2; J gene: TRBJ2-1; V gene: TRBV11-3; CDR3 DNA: TGTGCCAGCAGCTTAGGCGGTAGCGGGGGGCCTAGCTCCTACAATGAGCAGTTCTTC; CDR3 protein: CASSLGGSGGPSSYNEQFF
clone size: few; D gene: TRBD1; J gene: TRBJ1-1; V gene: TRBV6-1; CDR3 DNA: TGTGCCAGCAGCCAGCAAGGACAGGGGTGGACTGAAGCTTTCTTT; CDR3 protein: CASSQQGQGWTEAFF
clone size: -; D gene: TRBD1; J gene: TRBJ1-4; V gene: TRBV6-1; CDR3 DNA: TGTGCCAGCAGGGTGGACAGGGGGGATGAAAAACTGTTTTTT; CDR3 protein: CASRVDRGDEKLFF
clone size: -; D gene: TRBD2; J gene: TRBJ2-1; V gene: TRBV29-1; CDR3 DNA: TGCAGCGTTGACGGGGTGACTAGCGGGGGGTATGAGCAGTTCTTC; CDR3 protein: CSVDGVTSGGYEQFF
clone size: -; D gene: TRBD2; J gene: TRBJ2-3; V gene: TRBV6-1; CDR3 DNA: TGTGCCAGCAAACCAGGACTAGCGGGGATCACAGATACGCAGTATTTT; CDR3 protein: CASKPGLAGITDTQYF
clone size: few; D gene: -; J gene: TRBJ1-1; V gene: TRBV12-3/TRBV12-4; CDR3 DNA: TGTGCCAGCAGTTTAGTGGTGGCGGGCGAAGCTTTCTTT; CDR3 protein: CASSLVVAGEAFF
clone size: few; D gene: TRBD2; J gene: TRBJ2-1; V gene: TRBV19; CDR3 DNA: TGTGCCAGTAGTATAAGGGCTAGCGGGGGGAACAATGAGCAGTTCTTC; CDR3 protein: CASSIRASGGNNEQFF
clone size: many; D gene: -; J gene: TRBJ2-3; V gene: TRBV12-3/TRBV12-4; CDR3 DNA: TGTGCCAGCAGTTTAATGCGGGCCGCTAGCACAGATACGCAGTATTTT; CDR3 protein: CASSLMRAASTDTQYF
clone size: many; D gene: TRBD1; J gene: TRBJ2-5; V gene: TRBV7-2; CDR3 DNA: TGTGCCAGCAGAGGGACAGGGGGATACCAAGAGACCCAGTACTTC; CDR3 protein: CASRGTGGYQETQYF
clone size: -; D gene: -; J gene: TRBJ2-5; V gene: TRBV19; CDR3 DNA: TGTGCCAGTAGTCCTACTAGTGGAGAGACCCAGTACTTC; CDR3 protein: CASSPTSGETQYF
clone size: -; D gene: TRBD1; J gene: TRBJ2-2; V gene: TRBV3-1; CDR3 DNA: TGTGCCAGCAGCCGTTGGCCAGGGGGTGTTACCGGGGAGCTGTTTTTT; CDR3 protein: CASSRWPGGVTGELFF
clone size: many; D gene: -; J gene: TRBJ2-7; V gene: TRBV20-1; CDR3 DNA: TGCAGTGCCAAAAAGAACAGGGAAAGCTCCTACGAGCAGTACTTC; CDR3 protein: CSAKKNRESSYEQYF
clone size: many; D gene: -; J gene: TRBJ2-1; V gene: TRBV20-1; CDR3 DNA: TGCAGTGCTAGTAGGCAGGGCAATGAGCAGTTCTTC; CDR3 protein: CSASRQGNEQFF
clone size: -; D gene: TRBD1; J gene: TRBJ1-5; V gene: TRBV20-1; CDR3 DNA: TGCAGTGCTTTTTCCGGGACAGGGGACTGGCAGCCCCAGCATTTT; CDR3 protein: CSAFSGTGDWQPQHF
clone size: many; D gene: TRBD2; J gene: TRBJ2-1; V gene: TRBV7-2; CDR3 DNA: TGTGCCAGCAGCCCAGGACTAGCGGGAGACAATGAGCAGTTCTTC; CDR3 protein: CASSPGLAGDNEQFF
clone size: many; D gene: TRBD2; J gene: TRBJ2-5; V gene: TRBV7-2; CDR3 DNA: TGTGCCAGCAGCCGACGAACTAGCGGGGGACAAGAGACCCAGTACTTC; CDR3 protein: CASSRRTSGGQETQYF
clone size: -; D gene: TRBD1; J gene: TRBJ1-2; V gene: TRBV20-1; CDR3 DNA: TGCAGTGCAGGGGGCGAGACAGGGGATGGCTACACCTTC; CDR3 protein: CSAGGETGDGYTF